Sequencing of this TCR beta chain was carried out in a study of OX40 agonist ivuxolimab in advanced cancers. The wider study: An anti-OX40 (CD134) antibody with agonistic activity, ivuxolimab, was administered to patients. Patients in dose escalation had liver, melanoma, kidney or head and neck cancers. At 65% to 85% male, the cohort had a mean age of about 55 years, ranging from about 23 to 79.

CDR3 size: 16 residues. Between the trimmed V and J ends, which lost 3 bases and 2 bases, there was a span of 16 bases. Germline CDR1 is SGHTA and CDR2 is FQGTGA. The table lists this clone with a count of one. Generated by immunoSEQ multiplex PCR, the TCRdb table keeps only in-frame clones and is missing some. The sample comprises around 15,000 clones, around 80% of which are singletons, and less than 45% rests with the top ten. This TCR was recovered from an adult with an advanced solid tumor such as melanoma, head and neck, liver or kidney cancer. Here the sequenced sample was CD4+ or CD8+ T cells sorted from blood, taken in a trial of the OX40 agonist ivuxolimab. This chain connects TRBV7-3 to TRBJ1-1; D possibly corresponds to TRBD1 (5 bases). The CDR3 sequence: CASSFHPGTGNTEAFF. CDR3 nucleotide sequence: TGTGCCAGCAGCTTCCATCCCGGGACGGGAAACACTGAAGCTTTCTTT. The full variable domain, its missing parts supplied by reference TRBV7-3 and TRBJ1-1, is GAGVSQTPSNKVTEKGKYVELRCDPISGHTALYWYRQSLGQGPEFLIYFQGTGAADDSGLPNDRFFAVRPEGSVSTLKIQRTERGDSAVYLCASSFHPGTGNTEAFFGQGTRLTVV.